A selection of T cell receptor beta chains follows, all from one sample in a study of blood T cell repertoires in COVID-19. TCRdb's copy holds only in-frame clones and misses some; the assay was immunoSEQ multiplex PCR. The sample includes tens of thousands of clones, about 88% seen only once; the top ten take less than 50%. The sample comprised peripheral blood. The receptors were sampled from a woman aged 60 to 75 with COVID-19, enrolled during active disease. The CDR3 runs from the conserved cysteine through the conserved F or W. Fields, in order: clone size, V gene, J gene, D gene, CDR3 protein, CDR3 DNA. D genes are given only for firm matches. Size is omitted from some rows. Given values are once, few, many or a class for expanded clones.

clone_size: .; v_call: TRBV19; j_call: TRBJ2-3; d_call: TRBD2; cdr3_aa: CASTWTSGAYTQYF; cdr3_nt: TGTGCCAGTACCTGGACTAGCGGGGCTTATACGCAGTATTTT
clone_size: .; v_call: TRBV6-2/TRBV6-3; j_call: TRBJ1-5; d_call: .; cdr3_aa: CASSPHGGPKRSNQPQHF; cdr3_nt: TGTGCCAGCAGTCCGCATGGGGGCCCGAAAAGGAGCAATCAGCCCCAGCATTTT
clone_size: .; v_call: TRBV5-4; j_call: TRBJ1-6; d_call: .; cdr3_aa: CASSLGGPDSPLHF; cdr3_nt: TGTGCCAGCAGCTTGGGGGGGCCCGATTCACCCCTCCACTTT
clone_size: .; v_call: TRBV11-3; j_call: TRBJ1-1; d_call: .; cdr3_aa: CASSPRGSTEAFF; cdr3_nt: TGTGCCAGCAGCCCCCGCGGGAGCACTGAAGCTTTCTTT
clone_size: .; v_call: TRBV7-9; j_call: TRBJ2-3; d_call: .; cdr3_aa: CASSPPARGASTDTQYF; cdr3_nt: TGTGCCAGCAGCCCCCCGGCTCGCGGTGCTAGCACAGATACGCAGTATTTT
clone_size: .; v_call: TRBV7-8; j_call: TRBJ2-1; d_call: TRBD2; cdr3_aa: CASSPLAGGPYNEQFF; cdr3_nt: TGTGCCAGCAGCCCCCTAGCGGGAGGGCCCTACAATGAGCAGTTCTTC
clone_size: .; v_call: TRBV2; j_call: TRBJ2-2; d_call: TRBD1; cdr3_aa: CASSAGGANTGELFF; cdr3_nt: TGTGCCAGCAGTGCAGGGGGCGCGAACACCGGGGAGCTGTTTTTT
clone_size: .; v_call: TRBV19; j_call: TRBJ1-1; d_call: .; cdr3_aa: CASSTRVFEAFF; cdr3_nt: TGTGCCAGTAGTACCCGGGTCTTTGAAGCTTTCTTT
clone_size: .; v_call: TRBV30; j_call: TRBJ1-3; d_call: .; cdr3_aa: CAWGGLSGNTIYF; cdr3_nt: TGTGCCTGGGGAGGGCTCTCTGGAAACACCATATATTTT
clone_size: .; v_call: TRBV28; j_call: TRBJ1-2; d_call: .; cdr3_aa: CASSLGHGYGYTF; cdr3_nt: TGTGCCAGCAGTTTGGGACATGGCTATGGCTACACCTTC
clone_size: .; v_call: TRBV7-2; j_call: TRBJ2-7; d_call: .; cdr3_aa: CASSLGGGGYEQYF; cdr3_nt: TGTGCCAGCAGCTTGGGTGGGGGCGGCTACGAGCAGTACTTC
clone_size: .; v_call: TRBV28; j_call: TRBJ2-3; d_call: TRBD2; cdr3_aa: CASSSASGRGTQYF; cdr3_nt: TGTGCCAGCAGTTCAGCTAGCGGGAGGGGTACGCAGTATTTT
clone_size: .; v_call: TRBV28; j_call: TRBJ2-6; d_call: .; cdr3_aa: CASSFTGISINVLTF; cdr3_nt: TGTGCCAGCAGTTTCACAGGGATTTCGATCAACGTCCTGACTTTC
clone_size: .; v_call: TRBV5-6; j_call: TRBJ2-7; d_call: .; cdr3_aa: CASSSYPYEQYF; cdr3_nt: TGTGCCAGCAGCTCTTATCCCTACGAGCAGTACTTC
clone_size: .; v_call: TRBV30; j_call: TRBJ2-1; d_call: TRBD1; cdr3_aa: CAWGTGDEQFF; cdr3_nt: TGTGCCTGGGGGACAGGGGATGAGCAGTTCTTC
clone_size: once; v_call: TRBV11-2; j_call: TRBJ1-3; d_call: .; cdr3_aa: CASSLREVDTIYF; cdr3_nt: TGTGCCAGCAGCTTACGTGAGGTAGACACCATATATTTT
clone_size: .; v_call: TRBV5-4; j_call: TRBJ2-5; d_call: TRBD2; cdr3_aa: CASSLEGGVQETQYF; cdr3_nt: TGTGCCAGCAGCTTGGAGGGAGGGGTACAGGAGACCCAGTACTTC
clone_size: .; v_call: TRBV6-5; j_call: TRBJ2-7; d_call: .; cdr3_aa: CASSYSEGRPYEQYF; cdr3_nt: TGTGCCAGCAGTTACTCGGAGGGGCGGCCCTACGAGCAGTACTTC
clone_size: .; v_call: TRBV27; j_call: TRBJ1-2; d_call: .; cdr3_aa: CASSFSGSGGYTF; cdr3_nt: TGTGCCAGCAGTTTTTCAGGGTCCGGTGGCTACACCTTC
clone_size: .; v_call: TRBV7-6; j_call: TRBJ2-1; d_call: TRBD1; cdr3_aa: CASSLAQGAREQFF; cdr3_nt: TGTGCCAGCAGCTTAGCGCAGGGGGCCCGTGAGCAGTTCTTC
clone_size: .; v_call: TRBV5-1; j_call: TRBJ1-3; d_call: .; cdr3_aa: CASSPQGGAGNTIYF; cdr3_nt: TGCGCCAGCAGCCCTCAGGGAGGCGCTGGAAACACCATATATTTT
clone_size: .; v_call: TRBV19; j_call: TRBJ1-3; d_call: TRBD1; cdr3_aa: CATKDRGGNTIYF; cdr3_nt: TGTGCCACCAAAGACAGGGGAGGAAACACCATATATTTT
clone_size: .; v_call: TRBV2; j_call: TRBJ2-3; d_call: TRBD1; cdr3_aa: CASSDQGVNTQYF; cdr3_nt: TGTGCCAGCAGTGACCAGGGGGTAAATACGCAGTATTTT
clone_size: .; v_call: TRBV28; j_call: TRBJ1-1; d_call: TRBD1; cdr3_aa: CASSDPPQGRNTEAFF; cdr3_nt: TGTGCCAGCAGCGACCCGCCACAGGGGCGGAACACTGAAGCTTTCTTT
clone_size: few; v_call: TRBV4-1; j_call: TRBJ2-7; d_call: TRBD1; cdr3_aa: CASSYGTAEQYF; cdr3_nt: TGCGCCAGCAGCTACGGGACAGCCGAGCAGTACTTC
clone_size: .; v_call: TRBV7-2; j_call: TRBJ1-1; d_call: .; cdr3_aa: CASSPLSGGRNTEAFF; cdr3_nt: TGTGCCAGCAGCCCTCTCAGCGGGGGGCGGAACACTGAAGCTTTCTTT
clone_size: .; v_call: TRBV27; j_call: TRBJ1-2; d_call: .; cdr3_aa: CASSFSGHGYTF; cdr3_nt: TGTGCCAGCAGTTTCTCCGGTCATGGCTACACCTTC
clone_size: few; v_call: TRBV18; j_call: TRBJ2-1; d_call: .; cdr3_aa: CASSSTGGAEDEQFF; cdr3_nt: TGTGCCAGCTCATCCACAGGGGGGGCCGAGGATGAGCAGTTCTTC
clone_size: .; v_call: TRBV7-9; j_call: TRBJ1-1; d_call: TRBD1; cdr3_aa: CASSPDRTNTEAFF; cdr3_nt: TGTGCCAGCAGCCCGGACAGGACGAACACTGAAGCTTTCTTT
clone_size: .; v_call: TRBV30; j_call: TRBJ1-4; d_call: .; cdr3_aa: CAWSLSLNEKLFF; cdr3_nt: TGTGCCTGGAGCCTGTCCCTAAATGAAAAACTGTTTTTT
clone_size: .; v_call: TRBV19; j_call: TRBJ1-5; d_call: .; cdr3_aa: CASSIRGNQPQHF; cdr3_nt: TGTGCCAGTAGTATACGGGGCAATCAGCCCCAGCATTTT
clone_size: few; v_call: TRBV5-8; j_call: TRBJ1-5; d_call: TRBD1; cdr3_aa: CASSIGQGGQPQHF; cdr3_nt: TGTGCCAGCAGCATCGGACAGGGAGGTCAGCCCCAGCATTTT
clone_size: .; v_call: TRBV3-1/TRBV3-2; j_call: TRBJ2-3; d_call: .; cdr3_aa: CASSQGTPPKVDTQYF; cdr3_nt: TGTGCCAGCAGCCAGGGGACACCCCCGAAAGTAGATACGCAGTATTTT
clone_size: .; v_call: TRBV4-1; j_call: TRBJ1-1; d_call: .; cdr3_aa: CASSQEFLGARKRNTEAFF; cdr3_nt: TGCGCCAGCAGCCAAGAGTTTCTTGGGGCGCGGAAAAGGAACACTGAAGCTTTCTTT
clone_size: .; v_call: TRBV10-3; j_call: TRBJ2-7; d_call: TRBD1; cdr3_aa: CAIRERQGYYEQYF; cdr3_nt: TGTGCCATCAGGGAACGACAGGGATACTACGAGCAGTACTTC
clone_size: .; v_call: TRBV7-9; j_call: TRBJ2-5; d_call: .; cdr3_aa: CASSPAGTHAQETQYF; cdr3_nt: TGTGCCAGCAGCCCCGCCGGGACTCATGCTCAAGAGACCCAGTACTTC
clone_size: .; v_call: TRBV11-3; j_call: TRBJ2-5; d_call: .; cdr3_aa: CASSLGVAGSETQYF; cdr3_nt: TGTGCCAGCAGCTTAGGTGTGGCAGGGTCGGAGACCCAGTACTTC
clone_size: .; v_call: TRBV6-2/TRBV6-3; j_call: TRBJ1-2; d_call: .; cdr3_aa: CASSYSSAGGRYTF; cdr3_nt: TGTGCCAGCAGTTACTCGAGCGCAGGAGGCCGCTACACCTTC
clone_size: once; v_call: TRBV4-3; j_call: TRBJ2-1; d_call: TRBD1; cdr3_aa: CASSQEFETGLYNEQFF; cdr3_nt: TGCGCCAGCAGCCAAGAGTTCGAGACAGGGCTTTACAATGAGCAGTTCTTC
clone_size: .; v_call: TRBV6-5; j_call: TRBJ2-2; d_call: TRBD2; cdr3_aa: CASSYLLASTGELFF; cdr3_nt: TGTGCCAGCAGTTACTTACTAGCGAGTACCGGGGAGCTGTTTTTT
clone_size: .; v_call: TRBV19; j_call: TRBJ2-1; d_call: TRBD2; cdr3_aa: CASSIDPAGGYNEQFF; cdr3_nt: TGTGCCAGTAGTATAGATCCAGCGGGAGGATACAATGAGCAGTTCTTC
clone_size: .; v_call: TRBV5-8; j_call: TRBJ2-1; d_call: TRBD2; cdr3_aa: CASSSLDTGTSGRVSDEQFF; cdr3_nt: TGTGCCAGCAGCTCTCTCGATACCGGGACTAGCGGGAGAGTTAGCGATGAGCAGTTCTTC
clone_size: .; v_call: TRBV5-1; j_call: TRBJ1-5; d_call: TRBD1; cdr3_aa: CASSLVPGGDQPQHF; cdr3_nt: TGCGCCAGCAGCTTGGTACCAGGGGGCGATCAGCCCCAGCATTTT
clone_size: .; v_call: TRBV24-1; j_call: TRBJ1-5; d_call: TRBD1; cdr3_aa: CATQGQGNQPQHF; cdr3_nt: TGTGCCACCCAAGGACAGGGCAATCAGCCCCAGCATTTT
clone_size: .; v_call: TRBV24-1; j_call: TRBJ2-3; d_call: .; cdr3_aa: CATSDAQGGGISMDTQYF; cdr3_nt: TGTGCCACCAGTGATGCCCAGGGGGGTGGTATTAGTATGGATACGCAGTATTTT
clone_size: .; v_call: TRBV5-8; j_call: TRBJ2-7; d_call: TRBD2; cdr3_aa: CASSILSSGTYEQYF; cdr3_nt: TGTGCCAGCAGCATACTTTCTAGCGGGACCTACGAGCAGTACTTC
clone_size: .; v_call: TRBV18; j_call: TRBJ2-7; d_call: .; cdr3_aa: CASSPSRDEQYF; cdr3_nt: TGTGCCAGCTCACCCAGCAGGGACGAGCAGTACTTC
clone_size: .; v_call: TRBV2; j_call: TRBJ1-2; d_call: .; cdr3_aa: CAREIREGGYTF; cdr3_nt: TGTGCCAGAGAAATCCGGGAGGGAGGCTACACCTTC
clone_size: .; v_call: TRBV3-1/TRBV3-2; j_call: TRBJ2-2; d_call: .; cdr3_aa: CASSQHTVQGNTGELFF; cdr3_nt: TGTGCCAGCAGCCAACATACGGTTCAGGGGAACACCGGGGAGCTGTTTTTT
clone_size: once; v_call: TRBV6-2/TRBV6-3; j_call: TRBJ2-1; d_call: TRBD2; cdr3_aa: CASSPGTSAGYEQFF; cdr3_nt: TGTGCCAGCAGTCCCGGGACTAGCGCGGGCTATGAGCAGTTCTTC
clone_size: once; v_call: TRBV2; j_call: TRBJ1-1; d_call: TRBD1; cdr3_aa: CASSDGGTANTEAFF; cdr3_nt: TGTGCCAGCAGTGACGGAGGGACAGCTAACACTGAAGCTTTCTTT